The following is a T cell receptor beta chain sequence with its context. This clonotype was recorded many times. Its antigen is currently not known. Qualities for individual bases were not recorded, and no much larger clone is one base off. The CDR3 runs 16 amino acids, cysteine and phenylalanine included. Solely the CDR3 DNA is kept, with 48 bases framed from the first base. From the germline V gene, CDR1 is ENHRY and CDR2 is SYGVKD. The junction carries 13 bases between V and J, which are trimmed by 2 bases and 0 bases respectively. The library relied on PCR. Sequencer: Illumina HiSeq 4000. Bulk TCR libraries were prepared as previously described, using TCR primers listed in Table S5. Purification of total RNA was performed with the Qiagen AllPrep DNA/RNA kit. Before analysis, reads from multiple sequencing runs of one library were combined. The study's processing was this. Only reads with exact TCR constant sequence were kept, trimmed to 150 nt, and grouped by their 12-nt molecular barcodes. Reads inside each barcode group were sub-clustered using a 15% Levenshtein threshold, and a quality-weighted consensus sequence was constructed for each RNA molecule. Non-functional sequences were discarded, and so were lower-count sequences lying one edit away from another sequence. On the basis of fitting two negative binomial distributions, barcode sub-clusters with fewer than 20% of the maximum read count were discarded. TCRdb trimmed public reads at Q25 via fastp, called clones via MiXCR and kept in-frame beta chains. For every CDR3 protein sequence, its rows merge into one entry that carries the most common genes and DNA. Here the V and J calls rest on TCRdb's processing, not on the authors' analysis. For this sample the table gives 60,000 to 70,000 distinct CDR3 sequences, of which under 20% were detected only once. The top ten constitute 1.4% of the sample.

Libraries of naive CD8 T cells were generated from about 20,000 to 1,000,000 sorted cells, with 10%, 30% or 50% of the purified RNA used. Naive CD8 T cells, defined as CD8+CD4-CCR7+CD45RA+, were FACS-sorted into RLT Plus buffer on a BD FACSAria II. Around 10 TCR copies' worth of Jurkat RNA were spiked into about 20,000-1,000,000 naive CD8 T cell samples to test detection sensitivity. Enrichment of CD8 T cells was done with RosetteSep CD8+ T Cell Enrichment Cocktail plus Ficoll-Paque, and ACK red cell lysis came afterward. This record belongs to a study of molecular identifiers for immune sequencing clone quantification (dated by TCRdb to about 2018). Context from the whole study: In a replicate experiment, RNA from roughly 20,000 or 100,000 naive CD8 T cells was split into five aliquots, four of which were sequenced. The study was a methods study using CD8 T cells to benchmark molecular-identifier clustering-based TCR repertoire sequencing (MIDCIRS) and TCR RNA copy counting.

What the research found in general, with its limitations: A single cell's worth of spiked-in Jurkat TCR RNA was reported detectable even among some 920,000 naive CD8 T cells. Modeling estimated about 3.3 recovered TCR RNA copies per cell, compared with about 10 by digital PCR, which implies 30% to 35% capture efficiency. The naive libraries included spiked-in Jurkat TCR RNA (over nine copies' worth), and this RNA is not part of the donor repertoire. The sizes of highly expanded clones could end up underestimated when identical TCR molecules share a barcode. In CMV-specific effector cells, clones with more than 20 RNA copies contained over 97% of molecules, whereas in naive cells such clones contained under 1% of molecules. Without barcode sub-clustering, chimeric consensus sequences inflated TCR diversity; chimeras reached as high as 47%.

The material sequenced was naive CD8+ T cells from blood, with Jurkat cell RNA spiked in. This specimen's cell subset or site label, interpreted: FACS-sorted CD8+CD4-CCR7+CD45RA+ naive T cells. This receptor was obtained from a human donor in good health. Some libraries in this study had Jurkat cell RNA spiked in. The chain uses TRBV10-3 and TRBJ2-5; TRBD2 could be the D gene, as 6 bases match. The bases read TGTGCCATCAGTGAGGGATTAGCGGAGAACCAAGAGACCCAGTACTTC. Translated, it gives CAISEGLAENQETQYF.